This T cell receptor beta chain appears in the sequencing data of a study of shared clonotypes between healthy human individuals (dated by TCRdb to 2020 to 2022). For context, the study as a whole: The cohort comprised a couple of women and three men aged 18 to 49 years. Between about 0.94 and 10 billion PBMCs per donor were obtained by leukapheresis. Blood TCR repertoires of roughly 5 healthy adults were deeply sequenced to estimate repertoire size and the extent of clonotype sharing between individuals. Libraries were prepared and TCR repertoires were sequenced by different laboratories using diverse techniques, in order to increase sequencing depth and limit assay-specific biases. For each donor, CD4 naive and CD4 memory were each given three plates, CD8 naive was given two plates, and CD8 memory was given one plate. The paper as a whole reports these results and caveats: Even with the large sequencing depth, rarefaction of the sorted-subset datasets indicated that sequencing was incomplete. Higher generation probabilities were observed for clonotypes shared by all four sorted-subset donors than for non-shared clonotypes. Sampling was limited to blood, and TCR repertoires in tissue likely differ from TCR repertoires in blood. The small number of donors limited the genetic and exposure-history diversity represented. Based on pairwise subsampling, the degree of clonotype sharing among donors was expected to be affected by sequencing depth. Larger estimated clonotype richness was generally found for naive subsets than for memory subsets. When several donors were compared, the shared fraction of clonotypes was about 5% for naive CD4, 3.5% for naive CD8, roughly 2.5% for memory CD4, and 0.35% to 0.4% for memory CD8.

TCR CDR3 regions were amplified from genomic DNA by multiplex PCR using the deep immunoSEQ assay. Genomic DNA extracted from each cell subset was distributed evenly over all wells of several immunoSEQ 96-well plates, and each plate served as one replicate. For sorted subsets, around 200 ng genomic DNA, equal to some 28,000 T cell genomes, was loaded into each replicate PCR. The purified libraries were quantified using a Qubit 3.0 fluorometer, sized with a Bioanalyzer 2100, and then quantified again using the KAPA Library Quantification kit. Every immunoSEQ 96-well plate was sequenced on a separate single-read 150-cycle Illumina NextSeq 550 flow cell. The original pipeline was this. The immunoSEQ output contained only junctional sequences without quality scores, so filtering could not match that applied to full-length reads. To assign V/J genes and CDR3, sequences were annotated against IMGT germline references using PyIR, a Python wrapper for IgBLAST v1.9. Reads were filtered out if the reads had weak V/J assignments (E-value above 1e-6), no CDR3, stop codons, out-of-frame junctions, or ambiguous translated residues. A V3J clonotype was defined by an identical inferred V gene, J gene, and CDR3 amino acid sequence. To compute the percentage overlap between repertoires, the number of shared unique clonotypes was divided by the size of the smaller repertoire. Repertoire richness was assessed with RTK rarefaction, the Chao1 estimator, and Recon v2.1 estimates of unobserved clonotypes. Generation probabilities were computed with OLGA for all TCRbeta clonotypes obtained by the gDNA method from a few donors. TCRdb took over this immuneACCESS table, retaining in-frame rearrangements with V and J assigned. Such tables are incomplete; in checked studies, under half of the missing clones stem from an unresolved V gene, and the remainder is unexplained. That table supplies the V and J calls and clone size; D and trimming were determined from the DNA. The sample has some 320,000 clones on record, roughly 87% of them singletons. Jointly, the top ten make up roughly 16% of the sample.

Notes on this clone: Its antigen is unknown. No base quality values were provided; no much bigger clone lies one nucleotide off.

The V end gives up 5 bases and the J end 4 bases, leaving 9 bases in the junction not matched to a gene. The CDR3 covers 15 residues, taking in both the cysteine and the phenylalanine. The sequence is cut down to CDR3 DNA, 45 bases in frame from base 1. Taken from the germline V gene (reference sequence), the CDR1 and CDR2 loops are SEHNR and FQNEAQ. The donors were healthy, HIV-negative adults with no recently reported acute infections or vaccinations. Only Caucasian adults living in Nashville, Tennessee, USA were represented among the donors. CD8 memory samples combined magnetically selected CD45RO+ cells with CCR7-negative CD45RA+ effector memory (TemRA) cells. Blood was obtained by leukapheresis, after which PBMCs were separated by Ficoll-Histopaque density gradient centrifugation and cryopreserved in liquid nitrogen vapor phase. Analytical flow cytometry was used to check the purity and quantity of every magnetically sorted T cell population. Each sorted fraction had its genomic DNA isolated and then quantified by UV absorbance on a Nanodrop 2000c.

The chain is made from TRBV7-9 and TRBJ1-1, with 8 middle bases fitting TRBD1. The specimen sequenced was memory CD8+ T cells sorted from blood. Interpreted using the paper, the cell subset or site label stands for: CD45RO+ cells pooled with CCR7-negative TemRA cells. This TCR derives from a man aged 18 to 30 in good health. This receptor has the CDR3 CASSPQQGGSTEAFF. The DNA reads as follows: TGTGCCAGCAGCCCACAACAGGGGGGGAGCACTGAAGCTTTCTTT.